The 18 T cell receptor beta chains in this list originate from one sample, sequenced in a study of control samples from healthy donors and cancer patients. Data came from immunoSEQ multiplex PCR; TCRdb stores just in-frame clones and leaves some out. The table records about 76,000 clones, 89% of them present only once. Source material: PBMCs. The receptors shown here come from a woman in her fifties or sixties with colorectal cancer.

V gene TRBV2 combines with J gene TRBJ2-7, with TRBD2 matching 11 bases. This CDR3 is built from 17 residues. J gave up 1 base and V 6 bases, and 11 bases lay outside the gene matches. In germline, CDR1 is SNHLY, CDR2 FYNNEI. DNA for the CDR3: TGTGCCAGCAGGGGACAACATCTAGCGGGGGGTTCCTACGAGCAGTACGTC. The encoded protein is CASRGQHLAGGSYEQYV.

The chain combines TRBV7-2 with TRBJ2-1; D may be TRBD1 (6 bases). The germline gives CDR1 SGHTA, CDR2 FQGNSA. Trimming left V 5 bases short and J 12 bases short, with 11 bases between. The CDR3 consists of 11 residues. The CDR3 here is CASSAGTLQFF. The CDR3 DNA reads as TGTGCCAGCAGCGCCGGGACACTGCAGTTCTTC.

V gene TRBV6-5 combines with J gene TRBJ2-2; 7 bases match TRBD1. CDR3 length: 15 residues. J was trimmed by 0 bases and V by 6 bases; bases with no gene match: 4. The germline V gene encodes CDR1 MNHEY and CDR2 SVGAGI. CDR3 protein: CASSYRGPNTGELFF. DNA for the CDR3: TGTGCCAGCAGCTACAGGGGTCCGAACACCGGGGAGCTGTTTTTT.

The chain carries TRBV29-1 and TRBJ1-2; 12 bases agree with TRBD1. Trimming removed 8 bases from V and 8 bases from J; junction bases left unmatched: 12. CDR3 length: 14 residues. Germline CDR1 SQVTM, CDR2 ANQGSEA. In nucleotides, the CDR3 is TGCAGCCCGATCCGGGACAGGGGGCGTCGAGGCTACACCTTC. Its protein is CSPIRDRGRRGYTF.

V gene TRBV5-1 combines with J gene TRBJ2-2; TRBD2 matches at 8 bases. Germline assignment: CDR1 SGHRS and CDR2 YFSETQ. This CDR3 spans 16 amino acids. Trimming cost V 4 bases and J 1 base; bases outside gene matches: 6. This chain's CDR3 is CASSHRAGGNTGELFF. CDR3 coding DNA: TGCGCCAGCAGCCATCGCGCGGGGGGGAACACCGGGGAGCTGTTTTTT.

V is TRBV19 and J is TRBJ1-5, with 9 bases aligning to TRBD1. Germline lookup yields CDR1 LNHDA and CDR2 SQIVND (reference sequence). The CDR3 sequence is 16 residues long. Trimming cost V 4 bases and J 2 bases; bases outside gene matches: 6. The CDR3 is CASSSGTGGGNQPQHF. The CDR3 DNA reads as TGTGCCAGTAGTAGCGGTACAGGGGGCGGCAATCAGCCCCAGCATTTT.

This clone came up once. The chain joins TRBV4-3 to TRBJ1-1; no definite D call. This CDR3 contains 13 residues. V shed 0 bases and J shed 5 bases, with 7 bases lying between them. Germline V gives CDR1 LGHNA, CDR2 YSLEER. CDR3 region: CASSQDEATEAFF. CDR3 sequence (DNA): TGCGCCAGCAGCCAAGATGAGGCTACTGAAGCTTTCTTT.

This sequence joins TRBV6-5 and TRBJ1-2; possibly TRBD1 for D (6 bases). The CDR3 is 12 residues long. Trimming removed 7 bases from V and 6 bases from J, with 12 bases in between. Germline V gene sequence: CDR1 MNHEY, CDR2 SVGAGI. The CDR3 reads CASTADRNGYTF. The CDR3 region has the DNA TGTGCCAGCACAGCGGACAGAAATGGCTACACCTTC.

This chain joins TRBV5-4 and TRBJ2-3; no clear D. Trimming cost V 0 bases and J 0 bases, with 5 bases left between them. The CDR3 spans 14 residues. The germline V gene encodes CDR1 SGHNT and CDR2 YYREEE (reference sequence). The CDR3 nucleotides are TGTGCCAGCAGCTTGGATATTAGCACAGATACGCAGTATTTT. Amino acid sequence: CASSLDISTDTQYF.

This clone turned up a few times. The chain uses TRBV5-1 and TRBJ1-1; TRBD1 agrees at 8 bases. V lost 4 bases to trimming and J lost 4 bases; unmatched junction nucleotides: 6. The CDR3 runs to 14 residues. Germline V gene data show CDR1 as SGHRS and CDR2 as YFSETQ. CDR3 coding DNA: TGCGCCAGCAGCGATACAGGGGGAACCACTGAAGCTTTCTTT. It translates to CASSDTGGTTEAFF.

This clone was detected only a few times. DNA for the CDR3: TGTGCCAGCAGCCCCTGGGGCCCAGATGGCACTGAAGCTTTCTTT. Its translation: CASSPWGPDGTEAFF. This chain uses TRBV6-6 with TRBJ1-1; D is possibly TRBD1 (5 bases). CDR3 length: 15 amino acids. V was clipped by 6 bases and J by 4 bases, with 18 bases between them. Germline CDR1 reads MNHNY; CDR2 reads SVGAGI (reference sequence).

The rearrangement links TRBV27 to TRBJ1-4, with D maybe TRBD1 (6 bases). CDR1 and CDR2 (germline): MNHEY, SMNVEV (reference sequence). The CDR3 totals 17 residues. V was cut by 7 bases and J by 5 bases, with 23 bases left in between. In DNA form, the CDR3 reads TGTGCCAGCACCTTTCGCGTGTCGGGACAAGGGAATGAAAAACTGTTTTTT. Amino acids: CASTFRVSGQGNEKLFF. The full variable domain, in which reference TRBV27 and TRBJ1-4 provide the parts outside the CDR3, is EAQVTQNPRYLITVTGKKLTVTCSQNMNHEYMSWYRQDPGLGLRQIYYSMNVEVTDKGDVPEGYKVSRKEKRNFPLILESPSPNQTSLYFCASTFRVSGQGNEKLFFGSGTQLSVL.

This CDR3 reads CASSEGAALRVYGYTF. For the CDR3, the DNA is TGTGCCAGCAGTGAAGGTGCGGCTTTGCGGGTCTATGGCTACACCTTC. The rearrangement uses TRBV6-1 and TRBJ1-2; D unresolved. V was cut by 1 base and J by 4 bases, with 16 bases left in between. Germline CDR1 is MNHNS and CDR2 is SASEGT. The CDR3 runs to 16 residues.

The chain employs TRBV7-9 and TRBJ1-4; TRBD1 might be the D (6 bases). Germline V gene lookup returns CDR1 SEHNR and CDR2 FQNEAQ (reference sequence). The CDR3 has 14 amino acids. V lost 5 bases to trimming and J lost 8 bases, with 15 bases between them. The CDR3, as DNA: TGTGCCAGCAGCGCCGCGGGGGGCGGGGAAAAACTGTTTTTT. It codes for CASSAAGGGEKLFF.

V usage is TRBV7-9 and J usage is TRBJ1-1, with TRBD1 as a possible D gene (5 bases). The CDR3 has 16 amino acids. CDR1 is SEHNR and CDR2 is FQNEAQ in the germline V gene (reference sequence). V lost 4 bases, J lost 0 bases, and 15 bases lay in between. CDR3: CASSSRRAGMNTEAFF. DNA for the CDR3: TGTGCCAGCAGCTCACGCCGGGCAGGGATGAACACTGAAGCTTTCTTT.

The V and J genes are TRBV5-6 and TRBJ1-2; D unclear. Germline assignment: CDR1 SGHDT and CDR2 YYEEEE. Trimming removed 0 bases from V and 5 bases from J, with 11 bases in between. The CDR3 runs to 14 residues. The CDR3 sequence is CASSLVTDSYGYTF. The CDR3 bases are TGTGCCAGCAGCTTGGTGACGGATTCTTATGGCTACACCTTC.

The J gene is TRBJ1-1, the V gene TRBV5-1; D possibly corresponds to TRBD1 (6 bases). CDR3 length: 13 residues. Per the germline V gene, CDR1 is SGHRS and CDR2 is YFSETQ. With 3 bases removed from V and 5 bases from J, the gap between germline ends came to 11 bases. This CDR3 is CASSSNRETEAFF. The CDR3 DNA is TGCGCCAGCAGCTCCAACAGGGAGACTGAAGCTTTCTTT.

The chain combines TRBV6-4 with TRBJ2-3; D not certain. Trimming cost V 3 bases and J 1 base, with 11 bases left between them. Germline assignment: CDR1 MRHNA and CDR2 SNTAGT. The CDR3 sequence is 15 residues long. For the CDR3, the DNA is TGTGCCAGCAGTGAACAGAGTGGGGGCACAGATACGCAGTATTTT. It yields the protein CASSEQSGGTDTQYF.